The rows below give T cell receptor beta chains drawn from one sample of a study of response to subunit inactivated influenza vaccine. Each CDR3 protein gets one entry after TCRdb re-called the RT-PCR reads with MiXCR. This table holds around 300,000 distinct CDR3 sequences, around 22% found once. The material was PBMCs from blood, obtained less than 22 months after vaccination. These receptors were collected from a man aged 50 to 69 who received an inactivated influenza vaccine. Both conserved end residues are part of each CDR3.

cdr3_aa v_call
CASSEYTTGRNEQFF TRBV25-1
CSARKASSNYGYTF TRBV20-1
CASTFSIGVDYGYTF TRBV28
CASSLDLQGAREAFF TRBV5-4
CASSQEGGNTGELFF TRBV4-2
CASSLAGAEYEQYF TRBV28
CASSQGDRDNEKLFF TRBV4-1
CASSGGTSSYNEQFF TRBV4-2
CASSLSGMHTEAFF TRBV12-3/TRBV12-4
CASSDRADSNQPQHF TRBV10-2
CSARDPGTPLHRYGYTF TRBV20-1
CATSYYQAKNIQYF TRBV15
CASSQDAGAFGYEQYF TRBV4-3
CAISESTPQGYIQYF TRBV10-3
CATSPRAGAYEQYF TRBV15
CASSVDGQYNSPLHF TRBV9
CASSLRQMPNTQYF TRBV5-1
CASSYSPSGGYEQYF TRBV6-5
CASSLTGAGDTIYF TRBV7-3
CAGSLARVPGQGNLAKNIQYF TRBV7-2
CASSLNQGEKLFF TRBV12-3/TRBV12-4
CASSEWWALSNQPQHF TRBV6-1
CASSQDGTAYNEQFF TRBV4-1
CASSLGAGGLGGYTF TRBV7-8
CASSHEQGASYEQYF TRBV4-2
CASSLGTGTLGSYNSPLHF TRBV12-3/TRBV12-4
CASSPRDQLEEQYF TRBV5-1
CASSANLGLAGDTDTQYF TRBV9
CASSISGVYSNQPQHF TRBV19
CASRGGGTDTYGYTF TRBV5-1
CASSPRTGVSYNEQFF TRBV9
CASSYRDNSPLHF TRBV6-5
CASSEVRGGVGYTF TRBV6-1
CASSLGTGRKDVYTF TRBV5-1
CASSRQGQGAYEQYF TRBV4-1
CASTGESYEQYF TRBV2